The 30 T cell receptor beta chains below come from one sample, sequenced in a study of T cell clusters in autoimmune cytopenias. TRB was amplified by touch-down multiplex PCR, primer pools A and B combined. After re-calling the multiplex PCR reads, TCRdb lists one entry per CDR3 protein, DNA absent. The sample includes approximately 8,800 distinct CDR3 sequences. Each sample's input was 200 to 250 ng genomic DNA, 40,000 or so genome equivalents. What was sequenced was peripheral blood. The receptors stem from a human donor with an autoimmune cytopenia or autoimmune hepatitis (not recorded which).

According to its frequency, this clonotype is medium-sized (0.01 to 0.1%). The chain combines TRBV29-1 with TRBJ1-2; TCRdb outputs TRBD1, but without DNA this stays unchecked. CDR1 and CDR2 (germline): SQVTM, ANQGSEA. The CDR3 contains 13 residues. CDR3 sequence: CSAQDLSTYGYTF. Together with reference TRBV29-1 and TRBJ1-2, the CDR3 gives the full variable domain: SAVISQKPSRDICQRGTSLTIQCQVDSQVTMMFWYRQQPGQSLTLIATANQGSEATYESGFVIDKFPISRPNLTFSTLTVSNMSPEDSSIYLCSAQDLSTYGYTFGSGTRLTVV.

The chain joins TRBV19 to TRBJ2-5; TCRdb selects TRBD1, and the lack of DNA leaves this call unchecked. This CDR3 has 14 residues. CDR1 LNHDA and CDR2 SQIVND come from the germline V gene (reference sequence). The CDR3: CASTTSGGRETQYF.

The V call is TRBV7-4, the J call TRBJ1-5; TCRdb gives TRBD1 as the D gene, but with no DNA this cannot be confirmed. Germline CDR1 is SGHVT and CDR2 is SQSDAQ. The CDR3 is 17 amino acids. CDR3 sequence: CASSCPGTGLSNQPQHF.

The chain has TRBV19 and TRBJ2-2; the D gene TCRdb calls, TRBD1, cannot be checked with no DNA. Per the germline V gene, CDR1 is LNHDA and CDR2 is SQIVND (reference sequence). This CDR3 is 17 amino acids long. This CDR3 is CASSIRGLGLNTGELFF.

By frequency, this clonotype registers medium-sized (0.01 to 0.1%). The CDR3 sequence is CASKRGRANEQFF. The chain links TRBV19 to TRBJ2-1; the D call of TRBD2 rests on TCRdb alone, since no DNA is present to check it. Per the germline V gene, CDR1 is LNHDA and CDR2 is SQIVND (reference sequence). The CDR3 runs 13 residues.

The rearrangement uses TRBV4-2 and TRBJ2-1; checking the TCRdb D call of TRBD2 is not possible without DNA. This CDR3 comprises 19 residues. From germline, CDR1 is LGHNA and CDR2 YNFKEQ. CDR3 sequence reads: CASSQPPSSGKNSYNEQFF.

The chain has TRBV5-5 and TRBJ2-1. The germline V gene encodes CDR1 SGHKS and CDR2 YYEKEE (reference sequence). The CDR3 loop spans 15 amino acids. The CDR3 region is CASTMEGGAYNEQFF.

This clonotype shows up as medium-sized by frequency. The chain uses TRBV6-5 and TRBJ1-5; TCRdb outputs TRBD1, but without DNA this stays unchecked. The CDR3 runs to 13 residues. Per germline, CDR1 MNHEY and CDR2 SVGAGI. The CDR3: CASRTGVGQPQHF.

The J gene is TRBJ1-2, the V gene TRBV6-5. From germline, CDR1 is MNHEY and CDR2 SVGAGI. This CDR3 comprises 13 residues. The CDR3 protein is CASRLTANYGYTF.

This clonotype is labeled medium-sized based on frequency. The chain has TRBV19 and TRBJ1-5; checking the TCRdb D call of TRBD1 is not possible without DNA. The CDR3 sequence is 16 residues long. Looked up from germline, CDR1 is LNHDA and CDR2 is SQIVND (reference sequence). The CDR3 region is CASSIVGRGSNQPQHF. Full variable domain (rest looked up from reference TRBV19 and TRBJ1-5): DGGITQSPKYLFRKEGQNVTLSCEQNLNHDAMYWYRQDPGQGLRLIYYSQIVNDFQKGDIAEGYSVSREKKESFPLTVTSAQKNPTAFYLCASSIVGRGSNQPQHFGDGTRLSIL.

The rearrangement links TRBV20-1 to TRBJ2-7; TCRdb's D call, TRBD1, is unchecked because there is no DNA. The CDR3 has 17 residues. Per the germline V gene, CDR1 is DFQATT and CDR2 is SNEGSKA (reference sequence). The CDR3 reads CSARGQSLYPEGDEQYF.

V and J are TRBV18 and TRBJ2-5. Germline lookup yields CDR1 KGHSH and CDR2 LQKENI. The CDR3 is 12 residues long. This CDR3 reads CASSPAGETQYF.

The J gene is TRBJ1-5, the V gene TRBV5-6; without DNA, the TCRdb call of TRBD1 cannot be checked. Germline-derived CDR1 and CDR2 are SGHDT and YYEEEE. The CDR3 has 16 amino acids. This chain's CDR3 is CASSFEGERGNQPQHF.

In terms of frequency, this clonotype is medium-sized. V gene TRBV5-4 combines with J gene TRBJ1-2. CDR3 size: 14 residues. CDR1 and CDR2 (germline): SGHNT, YYREEE (reference sequence). The CDR3 is CASSLELSNYGYTF. Full variable domain (missing parts from reference TRBV5-4 and TRBJ1-2): ETGVTQSPTHLIKTRGQQVTLRCSSQSGHNTVSWYQQALGQGPQFIFQYYREEENGRGNFPPRFSGLQFPNYSSELNVNALELDDSALYLCASSLELSNYGYTFGSGTRLTVV.

The chain recombines TRBV27 with TRBJ2-1; no DNA is available, so the TRBD1 call from TCRdb remains unchecked. From germline, CDR1 is MNHEY and CDR2 SMNVEV (reference sequence). The CDR3 is made up of 14 amino acids. The CDR3 here is CASSLGASYNEQFF.

This chain connects TRBV6-5 to TRBJ1-1; TCRdb indicates TRBD1, and absent DNA this call remains unverified. Germline assignment: CDR1 MNHEY and CDR2 SVGAGI. The CDR3 sequence is 14 residues long. The CDR3 protein is CASSSPPGRAEAFF.

Considering frequency, this clonotype is medium-sized. The V call is TRBV19, the J call TRBJ2-2; TCRdb selects TRBD1, and the lack of DNA leaves this call unchecked. The germline CDR1 and CDR2 sequences are LNHDA and SQIVND (reference sequence). This CDR3 is 16 amino acids long. The CDR3 sequence: CASSPFRAGDTGELFF.

The chain joins TRBV27 to TRBJ1-5; TCRdb's assignment of TRBD1 cannot be checked, as there is no DNA. Germline assignment: CDR1 MNHEY and CDR2 SMNVEV (reference sequence). The CDR3 spans 14 residues. The CDR3 region is CASSLTAFNQPQHF.

The chain carries TRBV30 and TRBJ2-7. The CDR3 covers 12 residues. CDR1 and CDR2 (germline): GTSNPN, SVGIG (reference sequence). CDR3 residues: CAWRGYLNEQYF.

The rearrangement uses TRBV7-9 and TRBJ2-3; TCRdb's D gene call, TRBD2, goes unchecked for lack of DNA. The CDR3 spans 15 residues. Per the germline V gene, CDR1 is SEHNR and CDR2 is FQNEAQ (reference sequence). This chain's CDR3 is CASSLPSGYTDTQYF.

This clonotype is classed as medium-sized (0.01 to 0.1%) by frequency. The V gene is TRBV27, the J gene TRBJ2-3; TCRdb designates TRBD1, a call that cannot be tested without DNA. Germline V lookup: CDR1 MNHEY, CDR2 SMNVEV (reference sequence). The CDR3 extends over 14 amino acids. The CDR3 loop is CASSSPASTDTQYF.

This clonotype shows up as medium-sized by frequency. This chain's CDR3 is CASSPDRSYEQYF. The rearrangement joins TRBV18 to TRBJ2-7. From germline, CDR1 is KGHSH and CDR2 LQKENI. This CDR3 spans 13 amino acids.

CDR3 sequence: CSARQGLEKLFF. V and J are TRBV20-1 and TRBJ1-4; TCRdb's D call of TRBD1 is untestable without DNA. CDR3 length: 12 amino acids. Germline CDR1 DFQATT, CDR2 SNEGSKA (reference sequence).

The CDR3 here is CASATLAGAYEQYF. The genes are TRBV28 and TRBJ2-7; TCRdb returns TRBD2, unconfirmable since there is no DNA. Germline V lookup: CDR1 MDHEN, CDR2 SYDVKM. CDR3 length: 14 amino acids.

This clonotype is deemed medium-sized by its frequency. This rearrangement joins TRBV27 to TRBJ2-1; TCRdb proposes TRBD2, but this gene call is untestable without DNA. CDR1 is MNHEY, CDR2 SMNVEV, per germline (reference sequence). This CDR3 comprises 16 residues. The chain's CDR3 is CASSWGGSVAYNEQFF.

The J gene is TRBJ1-5, the V gene TRBV6-5; lacking DNA, the TRBD1 call made by TCRdb goes unchecked. CDR1 is MNHEY and CDR2 is SVGAGI in the germline V gene. The CDR3 sequence is 15 residues long. CDR3 residues: CASSVGQARYQPQHF.

This sequence joins TRBV5-4 and TRBJ2-5. CDR1 and CDR2 (germline): SGHNT, YYREEE (reference sequence). The CDR3 loop spans 13 amino acids. The CDR3: CASSMAGQETQYF.

The rearrangement uses TRBV6-1 and TRBJ2-5; TCRdb's D call of TRBD2 is untestable without DNA. Per the germline V gene, CDR1 is MNHNS and CDR2 is SASEGT. CDR3 length: 19 residues. CDR3 sequence reads: CASTKGRTSGRAGQETQYF.

By frequency, this clonotype registers medium-sized. This chain connects TRBV6-5 to TRBJ2-1; TCRdb selects TRBD1, and the lack of DNA leaves this call unchecked. Germline V gene data show CDR1 as MNHEY and CDR2 as SVGAGI. The CDR3 is 13 amino acids. Here the CDR3 reads CASTRPDSNEQFF.

This clonotype counts as medium-sized by frequency. This rearrangement joins TRBV6-5 to TRBJ1-6. The CDR3 covers 16 residues. Germline loops: CDR1 MNHEY, CDR2 SVGAGI. The CDR3 is CASRRVLVVRDSPLHF.